This T cell receptor (beta chain) was retrieved from a study of T cells in Graves' hyperthyroidism and ophthalmopathy. Regarding the study as a whole: Appearing also in blood were most of the thyroid clonotypes expanded above 0.001.

Amplification of TCR beta CDR3 regions used RNA as the template. Primed by the HTBI set, a first-round RT-PCR was run on the TCR CDR3. Each CDR3 protein is one row after TCRdb ran MiXCR on the multiplex PCR reads. The profile shows 620,000 or so distinct CDR3 sequences, roughly 15% of them singletons. This clonotype was detected a few times. Its antigen is undetermined. A patient was excluded if there was uncontrolled infection, other autoimmune disease, pregnancy or lactation. Fresh 10 ml peripheral blood yielded PBMCs. This CDR3 has 15 residues. The germline V gene encodes CDR1 DFQATT and CDR2 SNEGSKA (reference sequence). Trimming took 5 bases from V and 4 from J, leaving 18 bases between them.

The TCR sequence derives from a woman aged 45 to 65 with Graves' ophthalmopathy. Sequencing input: blood. The chain combines TRBV20-1 with TRBJ2-1; D is possibly TRBD1 or TRBD2 (5 bases each). CDR3 residues: CSAPPERGLYNEQFF. In DNA, the CDR3 is TGCAGTGCTCCTCCCGAGAGGGGTTTATACAATGAGCAGTTCTTC.